The clone carrying this TCR beta chain was counted a few times. Its antigen is undetermined. Sequence at one end of the junction differs from germline and may be a read error. This specimen belongs to a study of naive and memory T cell subsets. Study results and limitations: Possibly reflecting memory cells re-expressing CD45RA, a few larger clonotypes occurred in naive repertoires, especially CD8.

Both TRBC1 and TRBC2 were covered by a beta constant-region primer of two equimolar oligonucleotides. Nested alpha and beta constant-region primers with the SP2 primer drove four PCR rounds on ligated cDNA. A 12-nucleotide UMI and the SP2 primer were added to the cDNA 3' end by oligonucleotide ligation. TCRdb called the UMI-ligation and nested PCR reads again in MiXCR, with one record for every CDR3 protein. The top ten hold about 3% of the sample, which has roughly 100,000 distinct CDR3 sequences, approximately 15% seen once. This CDR3 contains 12 residues. Germline CDR1 and CDR2: SGHRS and YFSETQ. The sequenced sample consisted of naive CD8+ T cells from blood. This rearrangement joins TRBV5-1 to TRBJ2-7; D is perhaps TRBD1 or TRBD2 (5 bases each). The sequence was collected from a human donor in good health. Here the CDR3 DNA reads TGCGCCAGCAGCTTGGGGGACCAATTCGAGGACTTC. This sequence encodes CASSLGDQFEDF.